Listed below are T cell receptor beta chains from one sample, sequenced in a study of shared clonotypes between healthy human individuals. The table came from immunoSEQ multiplex PCR; TCRdb's copy has only in-frame clones and leaves some out. The data contain 2 million to 3 million clones, roughly 93% of them singletons. The sample taken for sequencing was naive CD4+ T cells from PBMCs. These receptors originate from a man between 18 and 29 years old in good health. Some clones in this sample may be carry-over from other donors' samples. Both conserved end residues are trimmed from each CDR3.

>TRBV2
ASSDPGSYGYT
>TRBV5-1
ASSWGKGSPLH
>TRBV5-1
ASSGGVRGGEAF
>TRBV6-1
ASSYTGGEGGYT
>TRBV7-9
ASSPGRTGRSGANVLT
>TRBV5-1
ASSLESSGANVLT
>TRBV5-1
ASSLTGNTEAF
>TRBV29-1
STRGDPSDEQY
>TRBV4-1
ASSGGDGKLF
>TRBV30
GGGRGYEQY
>TRBV16
ASSQYSGSTEAF
>TRBV21-1
ASSFEGESDWVTYEQY
>TRBV5-6
ASSPGLIWPDTQY
>TRBV5-1
ASSLELDYNEQF
>TRBV6-6
ASSYSRTGGQAF
>TRBV14
ASSQGGPYGYT
>TRBV28
ASSQGGAGGIYNEQF
>TRBV28
ASSLGLSNQPQH
>TRBV27
ASSLNSYSNQPQH
>TRBV2
ASSGGTSGAYNEQF
>TRBV7-3
ASSLMGLAGETQY
>TRBV14
ASSQGTHRQETQY
>TRBV20-1
SASRTYGYT
>TRBV18
ASSPPARSYNEQF
>TRBV7-8
ASSPRTPSGNTIY
>TRBV28
GAGTLYEQY
>TRBV7-9
ASSLGAGGGGQPQH
>TRBV2
ASSSSSGWYNEQF
>TRBV9
ASSVVYLANTEAF
>TRBV10-2
ASSEPLYEQY
>TRBV5-1
ASSSPTSGRAYEQY
>TRBV11-3
ASSTGTGAYEQY
>TRBV6-5
ASSQGFWSGYT
>TRBV19
ASSSTPGRRADSYEQY
>TRBV4-2
ASSQGPLLGTSTDTQY
>TRBV27
ASTQSRQPGSARRTEAF
>TRBV19
ATSVRGSSGELF
>TRBV4-3
ASSQDELTTYNEQF
>TRBV6-5
ASSWGADTQY
>TRBV7-2
ASRQQGAFDGYT
>TRBV28
ASIGQTGPYEQY
>TRBV4-3
ASSQEAVEETQY
>TRBV18
ASSPDRDQPQH
>TRBV6-6
ASSYSSGNEQF
>TRBV28
ASSSGGSPQEQY
>TRBV9
ASSVRGKTWGTDTQY
>TRBV7-2
ASSLLGLAGGYNEQF
>TRBV9
ASSPWGPGSGETQY
>TRBV4-1
ASSQDSSGRSGANVLT
>TRBV5-1
ASSPTASNYGYT